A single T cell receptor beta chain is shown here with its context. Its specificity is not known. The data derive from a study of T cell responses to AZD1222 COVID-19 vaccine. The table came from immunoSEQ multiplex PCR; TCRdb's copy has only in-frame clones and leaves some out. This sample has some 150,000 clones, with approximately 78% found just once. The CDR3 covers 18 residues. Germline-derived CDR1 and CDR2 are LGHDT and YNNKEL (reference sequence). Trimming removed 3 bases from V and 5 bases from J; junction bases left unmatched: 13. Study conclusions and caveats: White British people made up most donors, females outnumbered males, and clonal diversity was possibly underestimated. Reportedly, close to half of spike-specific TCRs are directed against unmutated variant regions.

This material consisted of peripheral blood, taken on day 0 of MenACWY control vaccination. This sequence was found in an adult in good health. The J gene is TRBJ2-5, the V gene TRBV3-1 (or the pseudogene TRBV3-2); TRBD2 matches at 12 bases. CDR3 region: CASSHALVLAGGGETQYF. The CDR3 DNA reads TGTGCCAGCAGCCATGCATTAGTACTAGCGGGGGGCGGGGAGACCCAGTACTTC.